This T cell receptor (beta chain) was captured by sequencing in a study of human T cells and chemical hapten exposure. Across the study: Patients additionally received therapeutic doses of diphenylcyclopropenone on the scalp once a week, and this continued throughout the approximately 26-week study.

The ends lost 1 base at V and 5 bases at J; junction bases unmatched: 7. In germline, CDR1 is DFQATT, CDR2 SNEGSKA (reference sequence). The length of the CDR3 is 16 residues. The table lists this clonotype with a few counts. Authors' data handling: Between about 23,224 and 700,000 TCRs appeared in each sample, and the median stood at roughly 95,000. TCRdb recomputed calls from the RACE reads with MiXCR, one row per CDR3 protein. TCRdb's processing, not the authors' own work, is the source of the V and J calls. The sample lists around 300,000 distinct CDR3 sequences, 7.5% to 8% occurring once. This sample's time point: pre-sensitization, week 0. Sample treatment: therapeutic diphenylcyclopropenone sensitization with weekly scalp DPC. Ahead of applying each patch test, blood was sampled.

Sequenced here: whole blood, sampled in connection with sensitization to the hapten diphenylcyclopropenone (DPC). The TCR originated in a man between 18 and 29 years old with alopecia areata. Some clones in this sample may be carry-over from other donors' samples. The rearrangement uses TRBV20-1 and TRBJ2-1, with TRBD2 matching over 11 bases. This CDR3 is CSARGLGLADDNEQFF. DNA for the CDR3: TGCAGTGCTAGAGGCCTGGGACTAGCGGATGACAATGAGCAGTTCTTC.